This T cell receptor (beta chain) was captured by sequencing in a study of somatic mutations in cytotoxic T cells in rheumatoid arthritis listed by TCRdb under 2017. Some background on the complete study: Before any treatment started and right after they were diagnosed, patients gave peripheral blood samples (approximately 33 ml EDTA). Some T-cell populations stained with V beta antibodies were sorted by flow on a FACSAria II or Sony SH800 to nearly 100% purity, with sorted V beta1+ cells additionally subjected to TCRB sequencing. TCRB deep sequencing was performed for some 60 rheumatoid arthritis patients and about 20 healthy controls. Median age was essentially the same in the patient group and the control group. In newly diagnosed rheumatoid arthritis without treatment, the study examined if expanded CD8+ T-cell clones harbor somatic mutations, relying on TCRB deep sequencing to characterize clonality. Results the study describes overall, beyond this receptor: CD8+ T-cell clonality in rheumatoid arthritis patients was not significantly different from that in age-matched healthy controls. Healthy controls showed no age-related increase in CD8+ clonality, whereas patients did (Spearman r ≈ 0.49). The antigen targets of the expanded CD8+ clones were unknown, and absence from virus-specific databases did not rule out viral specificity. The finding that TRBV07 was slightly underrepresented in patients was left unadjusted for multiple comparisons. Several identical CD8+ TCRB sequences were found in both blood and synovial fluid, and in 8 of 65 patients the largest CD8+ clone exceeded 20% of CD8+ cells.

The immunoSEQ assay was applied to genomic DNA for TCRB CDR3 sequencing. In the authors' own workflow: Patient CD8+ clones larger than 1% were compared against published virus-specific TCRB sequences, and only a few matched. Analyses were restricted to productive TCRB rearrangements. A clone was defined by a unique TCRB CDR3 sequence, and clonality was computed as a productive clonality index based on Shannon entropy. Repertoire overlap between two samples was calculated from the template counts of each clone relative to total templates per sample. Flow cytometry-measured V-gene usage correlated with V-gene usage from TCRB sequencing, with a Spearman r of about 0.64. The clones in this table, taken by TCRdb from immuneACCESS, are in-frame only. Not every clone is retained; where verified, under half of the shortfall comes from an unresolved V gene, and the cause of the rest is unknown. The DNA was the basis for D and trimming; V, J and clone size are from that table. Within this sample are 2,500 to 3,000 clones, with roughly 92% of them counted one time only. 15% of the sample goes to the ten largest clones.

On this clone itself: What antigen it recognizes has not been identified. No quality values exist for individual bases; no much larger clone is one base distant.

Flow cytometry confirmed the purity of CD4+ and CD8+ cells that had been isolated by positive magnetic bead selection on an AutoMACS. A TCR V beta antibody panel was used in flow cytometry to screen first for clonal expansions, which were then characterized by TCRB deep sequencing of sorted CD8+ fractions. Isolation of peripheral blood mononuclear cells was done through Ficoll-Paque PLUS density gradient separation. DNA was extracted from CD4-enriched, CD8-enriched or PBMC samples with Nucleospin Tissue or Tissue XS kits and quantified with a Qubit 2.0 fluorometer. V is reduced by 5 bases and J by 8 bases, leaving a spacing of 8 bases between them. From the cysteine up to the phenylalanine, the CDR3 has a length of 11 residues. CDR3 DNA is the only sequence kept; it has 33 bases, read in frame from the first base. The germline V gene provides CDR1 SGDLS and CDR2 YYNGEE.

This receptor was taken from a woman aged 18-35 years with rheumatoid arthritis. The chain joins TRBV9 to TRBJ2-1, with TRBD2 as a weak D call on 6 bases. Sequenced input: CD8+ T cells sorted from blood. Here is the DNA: TGTGCCAGCAGAGGAGGGGATGAGCAGTTCTTC. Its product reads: CASRGGDEQFF.